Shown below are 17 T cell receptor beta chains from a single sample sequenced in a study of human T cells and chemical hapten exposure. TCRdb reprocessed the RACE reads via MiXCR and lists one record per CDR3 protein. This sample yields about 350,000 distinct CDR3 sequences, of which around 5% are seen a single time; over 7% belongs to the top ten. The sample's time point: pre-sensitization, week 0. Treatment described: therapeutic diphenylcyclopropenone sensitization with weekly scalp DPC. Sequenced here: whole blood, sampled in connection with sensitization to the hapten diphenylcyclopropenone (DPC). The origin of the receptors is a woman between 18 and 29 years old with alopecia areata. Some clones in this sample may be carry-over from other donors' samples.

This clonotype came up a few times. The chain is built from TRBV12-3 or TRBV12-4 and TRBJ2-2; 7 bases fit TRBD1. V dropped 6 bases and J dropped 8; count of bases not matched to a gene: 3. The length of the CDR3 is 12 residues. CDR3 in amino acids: CASSDREGELFF. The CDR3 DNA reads TGTGCCAGCAGCGACAGGGAGGGGGAGCTGTTTTTT.

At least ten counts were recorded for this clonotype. CDR3 in amino acids: CASSLTGVNQPQHF. CDR3 bases: TGCGCCAGCAGCCTAACAGGAGTGAATCAGCCCCAGCATTTT. J is TRBJ1-5 and V is TRBV4-1, with D possibly TRBD1 on 5 matching bases. The V gene lost 4 bases and the J gene lost 4 bases, with 11 bases spanning the gap. Per germline, CDR1 MGHRA and CDR2 YSYEKL. The CDR3 is made up of 14 amino acids.

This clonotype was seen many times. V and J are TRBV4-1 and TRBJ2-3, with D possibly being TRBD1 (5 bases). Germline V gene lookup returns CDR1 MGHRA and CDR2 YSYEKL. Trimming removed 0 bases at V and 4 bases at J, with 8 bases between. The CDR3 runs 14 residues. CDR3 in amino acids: CASSQDLGADTQYF. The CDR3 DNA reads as TGCGCCAGCAGCCAAGACCTAGGGGCAGATACGCAGTATTTT.

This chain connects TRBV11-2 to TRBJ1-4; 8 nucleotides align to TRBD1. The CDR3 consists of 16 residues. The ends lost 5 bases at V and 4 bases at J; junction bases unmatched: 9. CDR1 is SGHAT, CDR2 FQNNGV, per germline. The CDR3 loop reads CASSPGQGVGNEKLFF. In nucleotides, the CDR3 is TGTGCCAGCAGCCCCGGACAGGGTGTCGGTAATGAAAAACTGTTTTTT.

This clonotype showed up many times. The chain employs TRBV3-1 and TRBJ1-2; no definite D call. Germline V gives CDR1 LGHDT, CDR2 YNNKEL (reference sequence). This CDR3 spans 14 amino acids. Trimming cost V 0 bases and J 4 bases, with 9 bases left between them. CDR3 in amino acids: CASSQDAGSYGYTF. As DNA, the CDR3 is TGTGCCAGCAGCCAAGATGCCGGCTCCTATGGCTACACCTTC.

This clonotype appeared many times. The CDR3 nucleotides read TGTGCCAGCAGTTATGGGTCGGGCGGGAAATCGGATACGCAGTATTTT. This encodes CASSYGSGGKSDTQYF. The gene calls are TRBV6-5 and TRBJ2-3; tentative D call: TRBD2 (6 bases). Germline lookup yields CDR1 MNHEY and CDR2 SVGAGI. The length of the CDR3 is 16 residues. V lost 3 bases to trimming and J lost 6 bases, with 19 bases between them.

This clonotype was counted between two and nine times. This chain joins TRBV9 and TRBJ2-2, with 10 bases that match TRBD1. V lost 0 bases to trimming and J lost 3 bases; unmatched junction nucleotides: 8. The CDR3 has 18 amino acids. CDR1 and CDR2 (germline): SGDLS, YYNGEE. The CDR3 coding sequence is TGTGCCAGCAGCGTAGATTTAGACGGGACAGGGGACACCGGGGAGCTGTTTTTT. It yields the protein CASSVDLDGTGDTGELFF.

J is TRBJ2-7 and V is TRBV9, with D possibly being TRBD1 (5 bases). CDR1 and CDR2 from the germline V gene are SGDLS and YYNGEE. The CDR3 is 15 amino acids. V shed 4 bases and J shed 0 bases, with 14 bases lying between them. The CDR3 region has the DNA TGTGCCAGCAGCCCTGGGGCGTTCAGCTCCTACGAGCAGTACTTC. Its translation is CASSPGAFSSYEQYF. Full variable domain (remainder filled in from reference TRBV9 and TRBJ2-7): DSGVTQTPKHLITATGQRVTLRCSPRSGDLSVYWYQQSLDQGLQFLIQYYNGEERAKGNILERFSAQQFPDLHSELNLSSLELGDSALYFCASSPGAFSSYEQYFGPGTRLTVT.

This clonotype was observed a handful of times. Here the CDR3 DNA reads TGTGCCAGCTCACCACGGGACAGCCGCAATCAGCCCCAGCATTTT. Amino acid sequence: CASSPRDSRNQPQHF. The gene calls are TRBV18 and TRBJ1-5, with TRBD1 matching over 7 bases. V trimming: 1 base; J trimming: 2 bases; junction bases outside the gene matches: 2. Germline V CDR1 and CDR2: KGHSH, LQKENI. This CDR3 is built from 15 residues.

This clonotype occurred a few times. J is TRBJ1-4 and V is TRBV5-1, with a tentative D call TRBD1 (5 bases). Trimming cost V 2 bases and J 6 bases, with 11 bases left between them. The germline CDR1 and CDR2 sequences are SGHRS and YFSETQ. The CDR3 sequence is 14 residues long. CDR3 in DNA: TGCGCCAGCAGCTTCCGGGACGGATATGAAAAACTGTTTTTT. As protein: CASSFRDGYEKLFF.

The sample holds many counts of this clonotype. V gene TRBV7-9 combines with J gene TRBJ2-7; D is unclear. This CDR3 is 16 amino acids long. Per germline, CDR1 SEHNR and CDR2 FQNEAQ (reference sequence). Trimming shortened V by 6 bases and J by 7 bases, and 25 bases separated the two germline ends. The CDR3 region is CASSSNVGLRAEEQYF. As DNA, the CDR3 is TGTGCCAGCAGTTCAAACGTGGGTCTAAGAGCTGAGGAGCAGTACTTC.

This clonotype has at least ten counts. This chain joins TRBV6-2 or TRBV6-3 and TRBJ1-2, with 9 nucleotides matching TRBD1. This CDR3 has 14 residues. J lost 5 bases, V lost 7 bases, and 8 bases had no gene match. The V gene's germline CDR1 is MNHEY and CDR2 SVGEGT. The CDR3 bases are TGTGCCAGCACCCGGACAGGGGCTCTTTATGGCTACACCTTC. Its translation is CASTRTGALYGYTF.

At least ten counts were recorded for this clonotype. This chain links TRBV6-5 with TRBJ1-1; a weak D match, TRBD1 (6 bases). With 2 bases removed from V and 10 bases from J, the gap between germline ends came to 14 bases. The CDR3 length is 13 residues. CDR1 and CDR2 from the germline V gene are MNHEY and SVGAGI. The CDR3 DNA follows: TGTGCCAGCAGTTACGCGGGGGGCGGGTCAGCTTTCTTT. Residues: CASSYAGGGSAFF.

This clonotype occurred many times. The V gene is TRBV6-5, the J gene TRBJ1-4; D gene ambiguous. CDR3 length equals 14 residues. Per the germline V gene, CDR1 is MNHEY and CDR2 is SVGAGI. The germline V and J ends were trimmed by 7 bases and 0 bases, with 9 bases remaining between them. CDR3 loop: CASTSYSTNEKLFF. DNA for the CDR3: TGTGCCAGCACCTCATACTCAACTAATGAAAAACTGTTTTTT.

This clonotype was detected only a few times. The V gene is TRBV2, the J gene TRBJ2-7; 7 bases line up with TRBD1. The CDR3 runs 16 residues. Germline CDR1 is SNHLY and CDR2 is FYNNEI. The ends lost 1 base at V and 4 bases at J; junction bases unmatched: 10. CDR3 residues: CASSEVSEGAIYEQYF. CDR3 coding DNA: TGTGCCAGCAGTGAAGTCAGTGAGGGGGCAATATACGAGCAGTACTTC. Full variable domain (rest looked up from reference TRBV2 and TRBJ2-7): EPEVTQTPSHQVTQMGQEVILRCVPISNHLYFYWYRQILGQKVEFLVSFYNNEISEKSEIFDDQFSVERPDGSNFTLKIRSTKLEDSAMYFCASSEVSEGAIYEQYFGPGTRLTVT.

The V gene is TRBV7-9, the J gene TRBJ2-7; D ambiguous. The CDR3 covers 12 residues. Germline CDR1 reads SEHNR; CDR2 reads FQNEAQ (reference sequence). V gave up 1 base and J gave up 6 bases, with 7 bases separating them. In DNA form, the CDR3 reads TGTGCCAGCAGCTTAGGGATAGCCGAGCAGTACTTC. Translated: CASSLGIAEQYF.

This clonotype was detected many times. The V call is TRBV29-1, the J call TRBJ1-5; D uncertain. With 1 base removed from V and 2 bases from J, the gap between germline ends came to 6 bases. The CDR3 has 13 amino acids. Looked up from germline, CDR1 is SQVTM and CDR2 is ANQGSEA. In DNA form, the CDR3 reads TGCAGCGTTGAAGCTGGGGGCAATCAGCCCCAGCATTTT. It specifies CSVEAGGNQPQHF. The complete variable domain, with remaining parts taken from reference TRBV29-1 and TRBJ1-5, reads SAVISQKPSRDICQRGTSLTIQCQVDSQVTMMFWYRQQPGQSLTLIATANQGSEATYESGFVIDKFPISRPNLTFSTLTVSNMSPEDSSIYLCSVEAGGNQPQHFGDGTRLSIL.